These 7 T cell receptor beta chains originate from one sample sequenced in a study of T cell responses to AZD1222 COVID-19 vaccine. This table comes from immunoSEQ multiplex PCR, and its TCRdb copy is limited to in-frame clones, with some not included. This sample has around 140,000 clones, with 90% to 95% found just once. The material was peripheral blood, obtained after recovery from COVID-19. The source of these receptors is an adult who had recovered from COVID-19.

The V and J genes are TRBV6-1 and TRBJ2-1; 8 bases map to TRBD1. CDR1 is MNHNS, CDR2 SASEGT, per germline. The CDR3 consists of 16 residues. Losses at the gene ends were 3 bases for V and 6 bases for J; bases not matched to a gene: 10. The CDR3 loop reads CASSDLRDRRFNEQFF. The CDR3 DNA is TGTGCCAGCAGTGACCTCCGGGACAGGAGGTTCAATGAGCAGTTCTTC.

This clone came up once. V and J are TRBV20-1 and TRBJ2-4; D is unresolved. Per the germline V gene, CDR1 is DFQATT and CDR2 is SNEGSKA (reference sequence). V was pared by 3 bases and J by 0 bases, with 15 bases between. The CDR3 is made up of 16 amino acids. CDR3 region: CSASQQNLLAKNIQYF. The CDR3 DNA sequence: TGCAGTGCTAGTCAACAGAACTTACTAGCCAAAAACATTCAGTACTTC.

The chain couples TRBV5-6 to TRBJ2-7, with D unresolved. CDR1 and CDR2 from the germline V gene are SGHDT and YYEEEE. This CDR3 contains 14 residues. V was shortened by 3 bases and J by 0 bases, with 10 bases between the two germline ends. The CDR3 loop reads CASSSLRGSYEQYF. DNA of the CDR3: TGTGCCAGCAGCTCCCTGAGAGGCTCCTACGAGCAGTACTTC.

This chain joins TRBV4-1 and TRBJ2-3, with D possibly being TRBD1 or TRBD2 (6 bases each). Trimming left V 4 bases short and J 2 bases short, with 13 bases between. The CDR3 contains 15 residues. Germline CDR1 MGHRA, CDR2 YSYEKL. CDR3 nucleotide sequence: TGCGCCAGCAGCCGCGGGACATCGACCACAGATACGCAGTATTTT. This encodes CASSRGTSTTDTQYF.

Comment on this clone: Germline and junction disagree at one end, which may indicate a read error. This chain joins TRBV7-3 and TRBJ2-1; 11 nucleotides align to TRBD2. Per germline, CDR1 SGHTA and CDR2 FQGTGA. This CDR3 spans 15 amino acids. CDR3 protein: CASSLTSGGYNEQFF. DNA for the CDR3: TGTGCCAGCAGCCTAACTAGCGGGGGCTACAATGAGCAGTTCTTC.

The chain has TRBV28 and TRBJ2-7, with 8 bases aligning to TRBD2. V shed 1 base and J 1 base; nucleotides not matched to a gene: 9. This CDR3 has 17 residues. CDR1 and CDR2 (germline): MDHEN, SYDVKM. The CDR3 DNA is TGTGCCAGCAGTTTATTCCCTTTTGCGGGGGGTTCCTACGAGCAGTACTTC. Translation gives CASSLFPFAGGSYEQYF. The variable domain in full, completed from reference TRBV28 and TRBJ2-7, reads DVKVTQSSRYLVKRTGEKVFLECVQDMDHENMFWYRQDPGLGLRLIYFSYDVKMKEKGDIPEGYSVSREKKERFSLILESASTNQTSMYLCASSLFPFAGGSYEQYFGPGTRLTVT.

The gene calls are TRBV28 and TRBJ1-2, with a possible D match to TRBD1 (5 bases). CDR1 and CDR2 (germline): MDHEN, SYDVKM. This CDR3 has 16 residues. V gave up 1 base and J gave up 4 bases, with 16 bases separating them. This CDR3 is CASSLFGGGLSYGYTF. The CDR3 nucleotides are TGTGCCAGCAGTTTATTCGGGGGGGGTCTTAGCTATGGCTACACCTTC.